Reported below is one T cell receptor beta chain. Its cognate antigen is unknown. TCR alpha and TCR beta cDNA libraries with sample barcodes and UMIs came from 5'RACE using constant-segment primers. TCRdb re-derived calls from the 5' RACE reads in MiXCR, one entry per CDR3 protein. The table lists roughly 250,000 distinct CDR3 sequences, 16% of them singletons, with around 3.7% in the top ten. The data derive from a study of T-cell memory formation after mild COVID-19. Across the whole study: In these data, TCR clusters were largely donor specific.

Germline-derived CDR1 and CDR2 are LGHNA and YSLEER. CDR3 length: 16 amino acids. Unmatched junction bases numbered 2, after V lost 0 bases and J lost 3 bases. The study's findings and limits: Mainly in CM and EM were contracting CD4+ clones; CD8+ were in EMRA.

V is TRBV4-3 and J is TRBJ2-1; 10 bases line up with TRBD2. The source is a man in his late teens or twenties who had mild COVID-19 (a few samples of this study predate the infection). Cell type and time point are not known. The specimen was PBMCs or a T cell subset sorted from them (not recorded which). CDR3 region: CASSQEVAGGYNEQFF. The CDR3, as DNA: TGCGCCAGCAGCCAAGAAGTAGCGGGGGGCTACAATGAGCAGTTCTTC.